This entry features one TCR beta chain sequence. This record belongs to a study of low-dose radiotherapy and immunotherapy resistance in tumors. Study in general: In Cohort 2, 1 Gy per fraction was delivered every two weeks, for a total of 13 Gy over 26 weeks. Every two weeks, cyclophosphamide 200 mg/m2 was infused one day before radiation plus immunotherapy.

The patients who were eligible all carried advanced solid tumors that lacked tumor-infiltrating lymphocytes, meaning the tumors were TIL-negative. Alpha- and beta-chain coverage of first-strand cDNA came from TRAV- and TRBV-specific primers. The authors amplified TCRs for 15 to 25 PCR cycles with a constant-region primer and a V-primer adapter. TCRdb ran MiXCR on the reads and lists one entry per CDR3 protein. Among approximately 6,400 distinct CDR3 sequences listed, around two thirds were seen once. V lost 7 bases and J lost 13, with 22 bases in between. Germline V lookup: CDR1 MNHEY, CDR2 SVGAGI. The CDR3 contains 13 residues.

The clonotype comes from a human donor with advanced metastatic prostate, ovarian, gallbladder or colorectal cancer (not recorded which). This table probably holds off-target reads from a library built for another chain. The chain links TRBV6-5 to TRBJ1-2; no clear D. Here the CDR3 reads CASTKGPSSASTF. The CDR3 coding sequence is TGTGCCAGCACCAAAGGACCTTCTTCGGCGTCCACCTTC.